The 10 T cell receptor beta chains in this list originate from one sample, sequenced in a study of T cells in localized non-small cell lung cancer. Profiled with immunoSEQ multiplex PCR; TCRdb holds only in-frame clones, not every one. The sample has about 1,200 clones, roughly 25% seen once. Source: normal lung tissue next to the tumor, taken before any cancer treatment. Every receptor here comes from a woman aged 40 to 75 with stage I squamous cell lung carcinoma.

This clone was counted only a few times. The chain couples TRBV6-8 to TRBJ1-4; 10 bases fit TRBD1. CDR1 MNHGY and CDR2 SAAAGT come from the germline V gene. The length of the CDR3 is 15 residues. Trimming took 5 bases from V and 8 from J; bases not matched to a gene: 8. This chain's CDR3 is CASSGQTGGKEKLFF. The CDR3 DNA follows: TGTGCCAGCAGTGGTCAGACAGGGGGCAAGGAAAAACTGTTTTTT.

This sequence joins TRBV5-1 and TRBJ2-5; D ambiguous. This CDR3 has 16 amino acids. V was clipped by 0 bases and J by 2 bases, with 14 bases between them. Germline CDR1 reads SGHRS; CDR2 reads YFSETQ. The CDR3 DNA sequence: TGCGCCAGCAGCTTGGTCGCAAGTTTAGGACAAGAGACCCAGTACTTC. Its protein is CASSLVASLGQETQYF.

The chain combines TRBV23-1 with TRBJ1-5; no clear D gene. TRBV23-1 is recorded as an ORF, its role being uncertain. The CDR3 consists of 16 residues. The V end was cut by 0 bases, the J end by 4 bases, with 13 bases between. The CDR3 here is CASSQSSAAANQPQHF. The CDR3 bases are TGCGCCAGCAGTCAATCGAGTGCGGCTGCTAATCAGCCCCAGCATTTT.

The J gene is TRBJ1-1, the V gene TRBV6-8, with TRBD1 as a possible D gene (5 bases). The CDR3 loop spans 14 amino acids. V lost 7 bases and J 5 bases, leaving 17 bases between the germline ends. Germline lookup yields CDR1 MNHGY and CDR2 SAAAGT. The CDR3 reads CASIPGPWGTEAFF. The CDR3 DNA reads as TGTGCCAGCATCCCGGGGCCCTGGGGTACTGAAGCTTTCTTT.

This clone is termed large. The CDR3 sequence is CASRGTVTYNEQFF. CDR3 sequence (DNA): TGTGCCAGCAGGGGGACAGTTACCTACAATGAGCAGTTCTTC. The chain employs TRBV6-8 and TRBJ2-1; 7 bases agree with TRBD1. Unmatched junction bases numbered 4, after V lost 6 bases and J lost 2 bases. Germline lookup yields CDR1 MNHGY and CDR2 SAAAGT. The CDR3 runs to 14 residues.

By share, this clone counts as large. The junction departs from germline at one end; a sequencing error may be responsible. The rearrangement uses TRBV15 and TRBJ1-1, with D possibly matching TRBD1 (5 bases). The germline gives CDR1 LNHNV, CDR2 YYDKDF (reference sequence). The CDR3 sequence is 16 residues long. The CDR3 bases are TGTGCCACCAGCGGAGAACTTCAGGGTGTGGGCACTGAAGCTTTCTTT. Its protein product is CATSGELQGVGTEAFF.

This clone was observed a single time. The chain uses TRBV19 and TRBJ1-2, with D possibly TRBD1 on 6 matching bases. V was shortened by 5 bases and J by 5 bases, with 21 bases between the two germline ends. The CDR3 sequence is 16 residues long. Per the germline V gene, CDR1 is LNHDA and CDR2 is SQIVND (reference sequence). CDR3 amino acids: CASSGGKGWRGYGYTF. DNA for the CDR3: TGTGCCAGTAGTGGGGGGAAAGGGTGGAGGGGGTATGGCTACACCTTC.

The chain combines TRBV19 with TRBJ1-1, with TRBD1 as a possible D gene (5 bases). Germline V lookup: CDR1 LNHDA, CDR2 SQIVND (reference sequence). With 7 bases removed from V and 5 bases from J, the gap between germline ends came to 14 bases. This CDR3 has 13 residues. The CDR3 protein is CASTQGTRTEAFF. Here the CDR3 DNA reads TGTGCCAGTACTCAGGGCACGAGGACTGAAGCTTTCTTT.

This clone has a handful of counts. The rearrangement links TRBV19 to TRBJ1-4; possible D gene TRBD1, 6 bases. The CDR3 spans 15 residues. Germline lookup yields CDR1 LNHDA and CDR2 SQIVND (reference sequence). Trimming removed 7 bases at V and 3 bases at J, with 15 bases between. The chain's CDR3 is CASTPRQGPNEKLFF. The CDR3 DNA sequence: TGTGCCAGTACACCCCGGCAGGGGCCTAATGAAAAACTGTTTTTT.

This clone has only one observation. V gene TRBV29-1 combines with J gene TRBJ1-2; 8 positions agree with TRBD1. V shed 0 bases, J shed 7 bases, and the junction held 7 bases outside the gene matches. CDR1 SQVTM and CDR2 ANQGSEA come from the germline V gene. The CDR3 runs to 14 residues. CDR3 bases: TGCAGCGTTGAAGACCAAACAGGGGGGGGTGGCTACACCTTC. Translating gives CSVEDQTGGGGYTF.